The rows below give T cell receptor beta chains drawn from one sample of a study of CD8 T cells in Susac syndrome. TCRdb ran MiXCR on the immunoSEQ multiplex PCR reads and lists one entry per CDR3 protein. Of 200,000 or so distinct CDR3 sequences in the sample, 90% to 95% are singletons; the top ten hold under 0.095%. The sample taken for sequencing was CD4+ T cells from PBMCs. The receptors stem from a human donor with multiple sclerosis. CDR3s include the opening cysteine and the closing phenylalanine or tryptophan. Fields, in order: CDR3 protein, CDR3 DNA, D gene, V gene, J gene, clone size. A D gene is named only where the DNA matches it firmly. Clone size is stated in some rows and not others, as once, few, many or a class when expanded.

CASSYNRGEGNTEAFF,TGTGCCAGCAGCTACAACAGGGGGGAGGGCAACACTGAAGCTTTCTTT,TRBD1,TRBV5-4,TRBJ1-1,-
CASSFSGGAQETQYF,TGTGCCAGCAGCTTTAGCGGGGGGGCCCAAGAGACCCAGTACTTC,TRBD2,TRBV7-6,TRBJ2-5,few
CSAAFLGANVLTF,TGCAGTGCTGCATTTCTGGGGGCCAACGTCCTGACTTTC,-,TRBV20-1,TRBJ2-6,-
CASSNPGGAGGYTF,TGCGCCAGCAGTAACCCAGGGGGCGCGGGTGGCTACACCTTC,TRBD1,TRBV23-1,TRBJ1-2,-
CASSNNRGNRVGELFF,TGTGCCAGCAGCAATAATAGAGGGAATCGGGTCGGGGAGCTGTTTTTT,-,TRBV7-2,TRBJ2-2,-
CATSGRLNEQFF,TGTGCCACCAGCGGCCGCCTCAATGAGCAGTTCTTC,-,TRBV15,TRBJ2-1,-
CSARGGRAYNEQFF,TGCAGTGCTAGGGGCGGGAGGGCCTACAATGAGCAGTTCTTC,TRBD2,TRBV20-1,TRBJ2-1,-
CSASRFDQPQHF,TGCAGTGCTAGTCGATTCGATCAGCCCCAGCATTTT,-,TRBV20-1,TRBJ1-5,-
CSARAPDTQYF,TGCAGTGCTAGAGCCCCAGATACGCAGTATTTT,-,TRBV20-1,TRBJ2-3,-
CAISAERQSYNEQFF,TGTGCCATCAGTGCAGAGCGACAGAGCTACAATGAGCAGTTCTTC,-,TRBV10-3,TRBJ2-1,-
CSVARALGETQYF,TGCAGCGTCGCCAGAGCTCTTGGAGAGACCCAGTACTTC,-,TRBV29-1,TRBJ2-5,-
CSASTGRDNEQFF,TGCAGCGCCTCGACAGGGAGGGACAATGAGCAGTTCTTC,-,TRBV29-1,TRBJ2-1,-
CSALLSGTQYF,TGCAGTGCCCTCTTATCGGGTACGCAGTATTTT,-,TRBV20-1,TRBJ2-3,once
CASSMRGDAEAFF,TGCGCCAGCAGCATGCGGGGAGACGCTGAAGCTTTCTTT,-,TRBV5-1,TRBJ1-1,-
CASSLTDNYGYTF,TGTGCCAGCAGTTTGACCGATAACTATGGCTACACCTTC,-,TRBV12-3/TRBV12-4,TRBJ1-2,-
CASSSPRSLGGYTF,TGTGCCAGCAGTTCACCGCGAAGCCTGGGTGGCTACACCTTC,-,TRBV6-5,TRBJ1-2,-
CSASGTGGAPQHF,TGCAGTGCTAGTGGGACAGGGGGCGCGCCCCAGCATTTT,TRBD1,TRBV20-1,TRBJ1-5,-
CSASLGQGAYEQYF,TGCAGTGCTAGTCTCGGACAGGGAGCCTACGAGCAGTACTTC,TRBD1,TRBV20-1,TRBJ2-7,-
CATSRELSGGGTDTQYF,TGTGCCACCAGCAGGGAACTTAGCGGGGGGGGCACAGATACGCAGTATTTT,TRBD2,TRBV15,TRBJ2-3,-
CASWDLMNEQFF,TGCGCCAGCTGGGACCTAATGAATGAGCAGTTCTTC,-,TRBV5-1,TRBJ2-1,-
CASSPGLAANNEQFF,TGTGCCAGCAGCCCCGGACTAGCGGCCAACAATGAGCAGTTCTTC,TRBD2,TRBV7-8,TRBJ2-1,-
CSVNRRADTQYF,TGCAGTGTAAATCGGCGAGCCGATACGCAGTATTTT,-,TRBV20-1,TRBJ2-3,-
CSATLGQGLGEQYF,TGCAGTGCTACCCTCGGACAGGGGCTTGGCGAGCAGTACTTC,TRBD1,TRBV20-1,TRBJ2-7,-
CASGPDRVGFNYGYTF,TGTGCCAGCGGACCAGACAGGGTTGGGTTTAACTATGGCTACACCTTC,TRBD1,TRBV27,TRBJ1-2,-
CSVEGPGETQYF,TGCAGCGTTGAAGGCCCGGGGGAGACCCAGTACTTC,-,TRBV29-1,TRBJ2-5,-
CASSPKQNYGYTF,TGTGCCAGCTCACCCAAGCAGAACTATGGCTACACCTTC,-,TRBV18,TRBJ1-2,-
CASSPQFRDEQFF,TGTGCCAGCAGTCCACAATTCCGGGATGAGCAGTTCTTC,-,TRBV12-3/TRBV12-4,TRBJ2-1,-
CASSFAPGHSNQPQHF,TGTGCCAGCAGTTTTGCGCCGGGACATAGCAATCAGCCCCAGCATTTT,-,TRBV12-3/TRBV12-4,TRBJ1-5,-
CASSSLQRAKNIQYF,TGTGCCAGCAGTTCTTTACAGAGAGCCAAAAACATTCAGTACTTC,-,TRBV12-3/TRBV12-4,TRBJ2-4,-
CASSLGNPTHGYGYTF,TGTGCCAGCAGTTTGGGAAATCCAACCCACGGCTATGGCTACACCTTC,-,TRBV6-5,TRBJ1-2,once